This T cell receptor beta chain stems from a study of vaccination effects on CD4 cells after COVID-19 (dated by TCRdb to between 2020 and 2023). As for the study more broadly: Post-vaccine samples across the study were collected a median of 72 days after the second dose, with a range of 14 to 241. SARS-CoV-2 spike-specific CD4+ TCR repertoires were compared before and after mRNA vaccination in COVID-19 convalescent patients and in infection-naive vaccine recipients. Altogether, around 9 COVID-19 convalescent patients and a few SARS-CoV-2-naive healthy vaccine recipients made up the full study. Cultures from other donors in the study were sequenced with the Oncomine TCR Beta short-read assay on an Illumina iSeq 100. What the work shows at the level of the full study, not this receptor alone: Both infection-induced and vaccine-induced clones contracted markedly at late post-vaccination timepoints, which is consistent with waning T cell responses. Among healthy vaccine recipients, nearly all vaccine-induced clones were SARS-CoV-2 mono-reactive, and only 1 of 255 was cross-reactive with common cold coronaviruses. Only a small number of convalescent patients were included, and no early post-infection timepoints were available, which limited the study.

V and J lose 3 bases and 4 bases, and a span of 7 bases separates them. CDR3 length: 14 amino acids, cysteine to phenylalanine. Just CDR3 DNA is preserved here, 42 bases in frame from base 1. In the germline V gene (reference sequence), CDR1 corresponds to LNHDA and CDR2 to SQIVND. In the ViraFEST assay, PBMC were stimulated with viral peptide pools, and antigen-specific CD4+ T cell clonotypes were then identified by expansion using TCR sequencing. After 10 days of culture, CD4+ T cells were isolated with the EasySep CD4+ T cell isolation kit. Participants received two doses of either the BNT162b2 or the mRNA-1273 mRNA SARS-CoV-2 vaccine. The absence of prior SARS-CoV-2 infection in healthy vaccine recipients was confirmed by negative nucleocapsid antibodies before and after vaccination. A few million PBMC per well were cultured with about 9 ug/ml peptides in IMDM containing approximately 4.7% human AB serum, around 10 IU/ml IL-2 and gentamicin. Half of the culture medium was replaced with fresh IL-2-containing medium on days 3 and 7. Unless noted otherwise, every peptide stimulation condition was cultured in triplicate wells. PBMC were separated from whole blood using Ficoll-Paque Plus gradient centrifugation and were then either cryopreserved at -140C or used fresh. The spike proteins of SARS-CoV-2 and of the common cold coronaviruses HCoV-NL63, HCoV-OC43 and HCoV-229E were spanned by overlapping peptide pools. The QIAamp micro DNA kit was used to extract genomic DNA from the cultured CD4+ T cells.

Libraries were constructed by the immunoSEQ multiplex PCR assay. DNA from the cultured and isolated CD4+ T cells underwent TCR beta CDR3 sequencing. The authors' pipeline ran thus. Non-productive TCR sequences were removed, reads were trimmed to the CDR3 region, and CDR3s of at least 7 amino acids were retained. The MANAFEST web app was used to identify antigen-specific clonotypes by comparing expansion in peptide wells with expansion in reference cultures. To be called positive, a clone needed expansion at FDR<0.05 compared with the reference and with all other wells, an odds ratio greater than 5, and a frequency greater than 0.1% in two replicate wells. A clonotype was defined as cross-reactive if the clonotype was significantly expanded both in SARS-CoV-2 spike wells and in at least one common cold coronavirus spike condition. CDR3 similarity was assessed by Levenshtein distance with the stringdist R package, and unrooted trees were built with ape in R 3.6.1. TCRdb took over this immuneACCESS table, retaining in-frame rearrangements with V and J assigned. Such tables are incomplete; in checked studies, under half of the missing clones stem from an unresolved V gene, and the remainder is unexplained. Clone size and the V and J calls come from that table; the DNA yielded D and trimming. This sample has 60,000 to 90,000 clones in its table, and over 70% of those were observed once. In total, the top ten clones hold 1.2% of the sample.

This clone was recorded once. Its antigen specificity is not known. It has no much larger one-base neighbor in the sample; base qualities were not kept. The TCR originated in a human donor who received a COVID-19 vaccine. The chain links TRBV19 with TRBJ1-6; the D segment cannot be called with confidence. This sample comprised CD4+ T cells from PBMCs cultured with HCoV-229E spike peptides, obtained after COVID-19 vaccination. The cell subset or site label on this specimen signifies: HCoV-229E spike overlapping peptide pool stimulation. In nucleotide form, the sequence is TGTGCCAGTAGTATTGCAAGGTATAATTCACCCCTCCACTTT. This translates into CASSIARYNSPLHF. Joined to the reference TRBV19 and TRBJ1-6 proteins, this CDR3 gives the full variable domain: DGGITQSPKYLFRKEGQNVTLSCEQNLNHDAMYWYRQDPGQGLRLIYYSQIVNDFQKGDIAEGYSVSREKKESFPLTVTSAQKNPTAFYLCASSIARYNSPLHFGNGTRLTVT.